These 14 T cell receptor beta chains came from one sample sequenced in a study of CD4 T cell repertoires in COVID-19. Sequencing was done directly on freshly isolated, uncultured memory T cells. The table came from immunoSEQ multiplex PCR; TCRdb's copy has only in-frame clones and leaves some out. The sample records 20,000 to 30,000 clones, approximately 93% being singletons. The sequencing here drew on circulating follicular helper CD4+ T cells (cTfh) from blood, taken before the COVID-19 pandemic. The receptors here all came from a human donor who had COVID-19.

The V call is TRBV18, the J call TRBJ2-2; 12 nucleotides align to TRBD1. This CDR3 is built from 15 residues. V was clipped by 3 bases and J by 4 bases; unmatched bases: 0. Looked up from germline, CDR1 is KGHSH and CDR2 is LQKENI. The CDR3: CASSPGQGATGELFF. The CDR3 nucleotides read TGTGCCAGCTCACCGGGACAGGGGGCCACCGGGGAGCTGTTTTTT.

The genes are TRBV7-3 and TRBJ2-1, with D tentatively TRBD2 (5 bases). V lost 5 bases and J 0 bases, leaving 11 bases between the germline ends. Germline V lookup: CDR1 SGHTA, CDR2 FQGTGA. This CDR3 region has 15 residues. The CDR3 region is CASSRGGSSYNEQFF. The CDR3 coding sequence is TGTGCCAGCAGCCGCGGTGGGAGCTCCTACAATGAGCAGTTCTTC. Filled out from reference TRBV7-3 and TRBJ2-1, the complete variable domain reads GAGVSQTPSNKVTEKGKYVELRCDPISGHTALYWYRQSLGQGPEFLIYFQGTGAADDSGLPNDRFFAVRPEGSVSTLKIQRTERGDSAVYLCASSRGGSSYNEQFFGPGTRLTVL.

This chain uses TRBV7-9 with TRBJ2-1; 7 bases agree with TRBD2. This CDR3 is 15 amino acids long. Germline assignment: CDR1 SEHNR and CDR2 FQNEAQ (reference sequence). The J segment lost 5 bases and the V segment lost 5 bases, leaving 9 bases of the junction unmatched. CDR3 amino acids: CASSPAERGNNEQFF. The CDR3 nucleotides read TGTGCCAGCAGCCCCGCCGAGCGGGGCAACAATGAGCAGTTCTTC.

This chain uses TRBV6-1 with TRBJ2-2, with TRBD1 as a possible D gene (6 bases). CDR1 and CDR2 from the germline V gene are MNHNS and SASEGT. V was cut by 6 bases and J by 3 bases, with 11 bases left in between. The CDR3 spans 14 residues. In DNA form, the CDR3 reads TGTGCCAGCAGCACAGGGTGGGACACCGGGGAGCTGTTTTTT. Its protein is CASSTGWDTGELFF.

The chain combines TRBV25-1 with TRBJ2-7; perhaps TRBD2 as D (6 bases). CDR3 size: 14 residues. Trimming stripped 8 bases from V and 2 bases from J, with 16 bases between. Germline values: CDR1 MGHDK, CDR2 SYGVNS. CDR3 region: CASGRDFSTYEQYF. The CDR3 DNA reads TGTGCCAGCGGGCGGGACTTTTCGACCTACGAGCAGTACTTC.

The gene calls are TRBV4-1 and TRBJ2-3, with 9 bases lining up with TRBD1. Trimming at V came to 4 bases and at J to 4 bases, leaving 12 bases not matched to a gene. The CDR3 sequence is 17 residues long. Germline V gene lookup returns CDR1 MGHRA and CDR2 YSYEKL. The CDR3 DNA is TGCGCCAGCAGCCTAAGAGGAGAACAGGGGGCCTCAGATACGCAGTATTTT. Protein: CASSLRGEQGASDTQYF.

The CDR3 loop reads CASSVQLGDNEQFF. The CDR3 nucleotides are TGTGCCAGCAGTGTGCAGCTCGGGGACAATGAGCAGTTCTTC. The chain employs TRBV6-1 and TRBJ2-1, with D perhaps matching TRBD2 (5 bases). Germline V gene data show CDR1 as MNHNS and CDR2 as SASEGT. CDR3 length equals 14 residues. V lost 4 bases and J lost 5, with 12 bases in between.

The V and J genes are TRBV28 and TRBJ1-3; 7 bases fit TRBD1. There are 10 residues in the CDR3. V lost 9 bases to trimming and J lost 13 bases; unmatched junction nucleotides: 6. The germline V gene has CDR1 MDHEN and CDR2 SYDVKM. The CDR3 is CASSRGLIYF. The DNA for the CDR3 is TGTGCCAGTAGCAGGGGGTTAATATATTTT. The full variable domain, its missing parts supplied by reference TRBV28 and TRBJ1-3, is DVKVTQSSRYLVKRTGEKVFLECVQDMDHENMFWYRQDPGLGLRLIYFSYDVKMKEKGDIPEGYSVSREKKERFSLILESASTNQTSMYLCASSRGLIYFGEGSWLTVV.

The chain is built from TRBV13 and TRBJ1-6; D is unclear. V lost 2 bases to trimming and J lost 5 bases, with 7 bases between them. The germline CDR1 and CDR2 sequences are PRHDT and FYEKMQ (reference sequence). The CDR3 extends over 14 amino acids. CDR3 bases: TGTGCCAGCAGCTTAAACAGAAATAATTCACCCCTCCACTTT. Translation gives CASSLNRNNSPLHF.

The CDR3 region has the DNA TGTGCCAGCAGTGACGGGACAGCCTATGGCTACACCTTC. Translated, it gives CASSDGTAYGYTF. J is TRBJ1-2 and V is TRBV2; the match to TRBD1 covers 7 bases. With V trimmed by 3 bases and J by 4 bases, 2 bases remained unmatched. CDR3 length: 13 amino acids. Per the germline V gene, CDR1 is SNHLY and CDR2 is FYNNEI.

This clone was detected only once. V gene TRBV7-2 combines with J gene TRBJ2-1, with D hard to call. V was pared by 3 bases and J by 0 bases, with 12 bases between. This CDR3 is built from 16 residues. Germline V gene data show CDR1 as SGHTA and CDR2 as FQGNSA. For the CDR3, the DNA is TGTGCCAGCAGCTTTCTAGGCCTTAGCTCCTACAATGAGCAGTTCTTC. Residues: CASSFLGLSSYNEQFF. Together with reference TRBV7-2 and TRBJ2-1, the CDR3 gives the full variable domain: GAGVSQSPSNKVTEKGKDVELRCDPISGHTALYWYRQSLGQGLEFLIYFQGNSAPDKSGLPSDRFSAERTGGSVSTLTIQRTQQEDSAVYLCASSFLGLSSYNEQFFGPGTRLTVL.

The chain uses TRBV5-6 and TRBJ2-3; D might be TRBD2 (5 bases). Trimming took 6 bases from V and 5 from J, leaving 13 bases between them. Germline V gives CDR1 SGHDT, CDR2 YYEEEE. This CDR3 is built from 13 residues. The CDR3 region is CASIRRVEDTQYF. The CDR3 nucleotides are TGTGCCAGCATAAGGCGGGTTGAAGATACGCAGTATTTT.

The chain links TRBV5-3 to TRBJ1-6, with a weak D call TRBD1 (6 bases). TRBV5-3 is sorted into the ORF group, with uncertain function. V was pared by 5 bases and J by 3 bases, with 24 bases between. This CDR3 spans 19 amino acids. Here the CDR3 DNA reads TGTGCCAGAAGTTACCCTCTCAACAGGGCTCGTTTCTATAATTCACCCCTCCACTTT. It encodes CARSYPLNRARFYNSPLHF.

The chain uses TRBV6-5 and TRBJ2-5, with D hard to call. Matching the DNA end better, TRBJ2-7 makes the J call doubtful. The CDR3 contains 14 residues. Germline V gene sequence: CDR1 MNHEY, CDR2 SVGAGI. DNA for the CDR3: TGTGCCAGCAGTCCGCAATGGGCACCCTACGAGCAGTACTTC. Its translation: CASSPQWAPYEQYF.